The present entry profiles one TCR beta chain with its context. This entry is derived from a study of blood T cell repertoires in COVID-19. Background on the study: The samples span acute and convalescent COVID-19 from the United States, Italy and Spain. From T cells, B-cell-depleted T cells, or PBMCs came the material, which was cDNA or gDNA.

Profiling relied on immunoSEQ multiplex PCR, and the TCRdb table lists in-frame clones only, not all of them. The sample yields over 250,000 clones, 70% to 90% seen once. V lost 6 bases and J lost 2; bases outside the gene matches: 11. CDR3 length: 16 amino acids. Germline lookup yields CDR1 MNHNY and CDR2 SVGAGI (reference sequence). The receptor was derived from a woman aged 45 to 65 with COVID-19, enrolled during active disease. The V call is TRBV6-6, the J call TRBJ2-7; TRBD2 agrees at 9 bases. Specimen: peripheral blood. CDR3 sequence: CASRGRRSSGTYEQYF. DNA of the CDR3: TGTGCCAGCAGGGGACGTAGGTCTAGCGGGACCTACGAGCAGTACTTC.